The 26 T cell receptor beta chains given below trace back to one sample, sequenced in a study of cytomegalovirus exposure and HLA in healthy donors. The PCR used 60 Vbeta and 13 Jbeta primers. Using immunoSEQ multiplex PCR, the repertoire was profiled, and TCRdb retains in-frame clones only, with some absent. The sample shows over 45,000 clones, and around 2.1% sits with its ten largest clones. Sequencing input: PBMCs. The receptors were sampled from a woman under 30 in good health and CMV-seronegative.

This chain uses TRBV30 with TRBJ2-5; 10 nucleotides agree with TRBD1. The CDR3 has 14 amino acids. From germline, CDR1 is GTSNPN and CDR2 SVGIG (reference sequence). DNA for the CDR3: TGTGTCTCCTCCGGGACAGGGGAGGTGGAGACCCAGTACTTC. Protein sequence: CVSSGTGEVETQYF.

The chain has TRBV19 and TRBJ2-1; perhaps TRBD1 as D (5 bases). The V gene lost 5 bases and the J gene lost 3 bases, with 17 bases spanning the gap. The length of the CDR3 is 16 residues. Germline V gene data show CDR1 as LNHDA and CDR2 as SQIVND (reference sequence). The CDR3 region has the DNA TGTGCCAGTAGTCCTAGACCTGGCCAGGGCTACAATGAGCAGTTCTTC. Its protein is CASSPRPGQGYNEQFF.

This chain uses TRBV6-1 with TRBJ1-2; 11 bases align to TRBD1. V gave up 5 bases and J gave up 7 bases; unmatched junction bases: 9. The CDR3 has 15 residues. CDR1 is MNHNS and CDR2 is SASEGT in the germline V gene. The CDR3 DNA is TGTGCCAGCAGTAGTCGTTTCGGGACAGGGGGTGGCTACACCTTC. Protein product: CASSSRFGTGGGYTF.

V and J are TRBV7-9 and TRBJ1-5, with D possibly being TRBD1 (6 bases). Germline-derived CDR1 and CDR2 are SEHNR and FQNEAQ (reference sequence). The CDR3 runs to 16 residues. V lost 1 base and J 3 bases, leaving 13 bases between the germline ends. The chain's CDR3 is CASSLVRRGLNQPQHF. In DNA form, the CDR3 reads TGTGCCAGCAGCTTAGTAAGGCGGGGGCTCAATCAGCCCCAGCATTTT.

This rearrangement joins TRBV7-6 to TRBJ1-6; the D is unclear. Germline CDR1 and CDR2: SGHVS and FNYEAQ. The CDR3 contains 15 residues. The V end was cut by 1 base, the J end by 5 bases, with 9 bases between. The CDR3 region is CASSLGSMHNSPLHF. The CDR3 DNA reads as TGTGCCAGCAGCTTAGGCAGTATGCATAATTCACCCCTCCACTTT.

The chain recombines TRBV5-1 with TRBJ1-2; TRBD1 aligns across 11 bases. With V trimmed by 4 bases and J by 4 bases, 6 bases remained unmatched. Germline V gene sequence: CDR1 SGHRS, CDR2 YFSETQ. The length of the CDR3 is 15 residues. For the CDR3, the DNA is TGCGCCAGCAGCCCCGGACAGGGGGCGATCTATGGCTACACCTTC. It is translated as CASSPGQGAIYGYTF.

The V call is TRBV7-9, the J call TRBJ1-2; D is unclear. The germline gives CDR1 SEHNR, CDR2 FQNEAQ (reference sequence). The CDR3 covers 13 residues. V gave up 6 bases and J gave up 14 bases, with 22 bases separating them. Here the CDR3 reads CASSYNDGPRETF. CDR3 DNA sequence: TGTGCCAGCAGTTATAACGATGGCCCACGGGAAACCTTC.

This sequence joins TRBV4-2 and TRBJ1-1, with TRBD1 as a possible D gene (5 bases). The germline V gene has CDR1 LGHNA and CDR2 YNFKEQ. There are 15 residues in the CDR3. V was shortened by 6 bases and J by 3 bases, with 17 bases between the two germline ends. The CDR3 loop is CASSIHRTGDTEAFF. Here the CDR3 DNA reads TGTGCCAGCAGTATCCACCGCACGGGGGACACTGAAGCTTTCTTT.

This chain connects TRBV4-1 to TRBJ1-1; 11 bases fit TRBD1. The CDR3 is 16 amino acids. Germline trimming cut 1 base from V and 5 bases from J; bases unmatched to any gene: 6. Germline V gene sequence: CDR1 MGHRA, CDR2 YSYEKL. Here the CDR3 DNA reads TGCGCCAGCAGCCAAGGGACAGGACAGGGGGCTACTGAAGCTTTCTTT. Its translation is CASSQGTGQGATEAFF.

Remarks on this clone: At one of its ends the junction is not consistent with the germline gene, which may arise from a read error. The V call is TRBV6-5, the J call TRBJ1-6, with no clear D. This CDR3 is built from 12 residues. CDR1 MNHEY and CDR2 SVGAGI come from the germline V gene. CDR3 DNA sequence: TGTGCCAGCAGTTATCACAATTCACCCCCCCACTTT. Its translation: CASSYHNSPPHF.

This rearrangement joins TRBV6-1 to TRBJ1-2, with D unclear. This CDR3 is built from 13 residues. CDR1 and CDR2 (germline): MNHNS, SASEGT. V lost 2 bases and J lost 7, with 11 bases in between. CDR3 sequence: CASSEQSESGYTF. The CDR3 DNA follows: TGTGCCAGCAGTGAACAGTCAGAAAGTGGCTACACCTTC.

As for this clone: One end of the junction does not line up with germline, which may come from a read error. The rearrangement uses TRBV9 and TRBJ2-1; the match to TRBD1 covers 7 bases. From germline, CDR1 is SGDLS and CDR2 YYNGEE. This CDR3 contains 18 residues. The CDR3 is CASSVVPRDSSSDNEQFF. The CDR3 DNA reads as TGTGCCAGCAGCGTAGTCCCCCGGGACAGTAGCTCCGACAATGAGCAGTTCTTC.

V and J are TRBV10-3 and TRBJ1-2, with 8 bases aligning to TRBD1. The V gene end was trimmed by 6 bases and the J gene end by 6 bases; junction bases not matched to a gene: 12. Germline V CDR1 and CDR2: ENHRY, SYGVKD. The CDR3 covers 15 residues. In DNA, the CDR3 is TGTGCCATCAGGACAGGGGCCCGGACTGACGATGGCTACACCTTC. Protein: CAIRTGARTDDGYTF.

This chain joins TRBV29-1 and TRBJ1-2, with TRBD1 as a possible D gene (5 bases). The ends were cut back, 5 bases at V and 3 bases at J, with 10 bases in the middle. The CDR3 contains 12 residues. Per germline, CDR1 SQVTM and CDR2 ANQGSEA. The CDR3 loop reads CSVMTDYYGYTF. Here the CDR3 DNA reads TGCAGCGTTATGACAGACTACTATGGCTACACCTTC.

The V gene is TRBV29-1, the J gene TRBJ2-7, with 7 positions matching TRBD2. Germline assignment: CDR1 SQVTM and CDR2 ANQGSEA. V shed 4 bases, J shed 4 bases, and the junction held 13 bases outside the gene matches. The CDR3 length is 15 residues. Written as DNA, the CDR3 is TGCAGCGTTGCTGTGGGAGCGGGATTTACGTACGAGCAGTACTTC. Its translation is CSVAVGAGFTYEQYF.

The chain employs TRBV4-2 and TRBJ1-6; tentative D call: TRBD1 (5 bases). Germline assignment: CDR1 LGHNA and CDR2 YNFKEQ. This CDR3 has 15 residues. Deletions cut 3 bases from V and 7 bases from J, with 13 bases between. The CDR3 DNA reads TGTGCCAGCAGCCAGACCGGGACTGAAAATTCACCCCTCCACTTT. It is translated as CASSQTGTENSPLHF.

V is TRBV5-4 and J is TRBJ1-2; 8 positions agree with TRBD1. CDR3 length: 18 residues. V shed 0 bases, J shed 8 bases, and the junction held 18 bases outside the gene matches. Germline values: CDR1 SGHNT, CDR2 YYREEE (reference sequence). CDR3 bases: TGTGCCAGCAGCTTGGGGAGGGTCGCGGCAGGGGGCCCGGAAGGCTACACCTTC. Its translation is CASSLGRVAAGGPEGYTF.

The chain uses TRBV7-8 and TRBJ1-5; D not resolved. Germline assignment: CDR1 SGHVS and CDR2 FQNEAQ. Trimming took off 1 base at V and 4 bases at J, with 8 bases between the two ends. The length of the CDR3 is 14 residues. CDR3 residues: CASSLGQLNQPQHF. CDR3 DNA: TGTGCCAGCAGCTTAGGCCAGTTAAATCAGCCCCAGCATTTT.

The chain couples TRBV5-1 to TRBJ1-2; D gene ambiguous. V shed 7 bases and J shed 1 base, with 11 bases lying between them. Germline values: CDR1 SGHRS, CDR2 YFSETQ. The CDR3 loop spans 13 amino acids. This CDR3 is CASGRADNYGYTF. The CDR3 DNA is TGCGCCAGCGGGAGGGCGGATAACTATGGCTACACCTTC.

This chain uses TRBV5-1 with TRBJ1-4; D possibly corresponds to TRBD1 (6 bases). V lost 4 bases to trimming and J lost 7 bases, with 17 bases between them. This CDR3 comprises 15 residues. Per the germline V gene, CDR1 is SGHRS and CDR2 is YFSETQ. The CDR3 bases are TGCGCCAGCAGCGGGCAGGGGTACGGAGGTGAAAAACTGTTTTTT. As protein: CASSGQGYGGEKLFF.

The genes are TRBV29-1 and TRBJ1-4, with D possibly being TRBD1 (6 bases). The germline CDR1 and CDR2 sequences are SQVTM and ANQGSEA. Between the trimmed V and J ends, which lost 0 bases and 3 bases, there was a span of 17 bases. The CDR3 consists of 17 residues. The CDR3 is CSVEDPSGEIANEKLFF. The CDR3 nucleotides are TGCAGCGTTGAAGACCCATCAGGGGAGATTGCTAATGAAAAACTGTTTTTT.

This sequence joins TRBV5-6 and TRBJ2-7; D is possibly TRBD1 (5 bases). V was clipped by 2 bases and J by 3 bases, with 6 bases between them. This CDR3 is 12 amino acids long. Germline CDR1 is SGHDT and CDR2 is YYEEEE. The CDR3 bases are TGTGCCAGCAGCTTTCAGGGCTACGAGCAGTACTTC. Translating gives CASSFQGYEQYF. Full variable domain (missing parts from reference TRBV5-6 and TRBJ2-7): DAGVTQSPTHLIKTRGQQVTLRCSPKSGHDTVSWYQQALGQGPQFIFQYYEEEERQRGNFPDRFSGHQFPNYSSELNVNALLLGDSALYLCASSFQGYEQYFGPGTRLTVT.

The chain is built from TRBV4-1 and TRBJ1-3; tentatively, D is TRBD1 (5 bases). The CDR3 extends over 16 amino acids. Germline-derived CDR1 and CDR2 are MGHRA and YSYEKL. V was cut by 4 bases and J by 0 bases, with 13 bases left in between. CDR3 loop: CASSRRQLDSGNTIYF. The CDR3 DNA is TGCGCCAGCAGCCGCAGACAGCTCGACTCTGGAAACACCATATATTTT.

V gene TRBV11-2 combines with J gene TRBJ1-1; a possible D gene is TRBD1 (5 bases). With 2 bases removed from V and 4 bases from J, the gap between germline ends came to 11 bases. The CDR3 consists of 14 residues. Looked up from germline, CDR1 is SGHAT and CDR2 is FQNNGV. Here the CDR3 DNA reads TGTGCCAGCAGCTTACGGGGAGGGGCCACTGAAGCTTTCTTT. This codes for CASSLRGGATEAFF.

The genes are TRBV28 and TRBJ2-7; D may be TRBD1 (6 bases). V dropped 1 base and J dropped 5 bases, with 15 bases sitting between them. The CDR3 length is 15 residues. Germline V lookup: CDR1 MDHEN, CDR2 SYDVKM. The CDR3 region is CASSLSVRGLDEQYF. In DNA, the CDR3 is TGTGCCAGCAGTTTATCTGTCAGGGGTTTGGACGAGCAGTACTTC.

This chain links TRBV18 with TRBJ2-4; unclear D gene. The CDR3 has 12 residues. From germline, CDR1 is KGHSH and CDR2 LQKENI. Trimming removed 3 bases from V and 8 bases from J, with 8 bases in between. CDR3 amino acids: CASSPAVHIQYF. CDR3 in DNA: TGTGCCAGCTCACCGGCAGTCCACATTCAGTACTTC.